One sample yielded the 13 T cell receptor beta chains listed below, sequenced in a study of T-cell reconstitution after alpha-beta-depleted transplantation in children. A TCRbeta library incorporating unique molecular identifiers was prepared. TCRdb re-derived calls from the PCR reads in MiXCR, one entry per CDR3 protein. Of about 470,000 distinct CDR3 sequences in the sample, about 45% were seen once. The specimen was PBMCs, collected before TCRalphabeta/CD19-depleted stem cell transplant. The receptors stem from a girl between 2 and 10 years old with aplastic anemia, due to receive a stem cell transplant.

The rearrangement joins TRBV6-2 or TRBV6-3 to TRBJ2-7, with D unresolved. Per the germline V gene, CDR1 is MNHEY and CDR2 is SVGEGT. The CDR3 extends over 13 amino acids. The V end lost 5 bases, the J end lost 1 base, and 9 bases lay between the germline ends. The CDR3 protein is CASSVSHSYEQYF. DNA of the CDR3: TGTGCCAGCAGTGTTAGCCATTCCTACGAGCAGTACTTC.

The V and J genes are TRBV5-1 and TRBJ2-5, with D tentatively TRBD1 (5 bases). The germline V gene encodes CDR1 SGHRS and CDR2 YFSETQ. V was shortened by 4 bases and J by 0 bases, with 16 bases between the two germline ends. The CDR3 has 16 residues. The CDR3 DNA reads TGCGCCAGCAGCCTCCGACAGCCACAGAACCAAGAGACCCAGTACTTC. It is translated as CASSLRQPQNQETQYF.

This clonotype was seen a few times. The gene calls are TRBV6-5 and TRBJ2-7; D gene unclear. The CDR3 has 15 amino acids. The germline V gene has CDR1 MNHEY and CDR2 SVGAGI. V dropped 0 bases and J dropped 5 bases, with 14 bases sitting between them. CDR3 nucleotides: TGTGCCAGCAGTTACTCGAAAGGTGATACGGACGAGCAGTACTTC. Translated: CASSYSKGDTDEQYF.

The chain joins TRBV28 to TRBJ2-3; D remains unclear. This CDR3 has 16 amino acids. V lost 4 bases and J 4 bases, leaving 18 bases between the germline ends. Germline V CDR1 and CDR2: MDHEN, SYDVKM. CDR3 residues: CASSSPPTLPADTQYF. For the CDR3, the DNA is TGTGCCAGCAGTTCCCCGCCGACCCTCCCAGCAGATACGCAGTATTTT.

The rearrangement links TRBV28 to TRBJ2-7; TRBD2 agrees at 8 bases. The CDR3 consists of 13 residues. Per germline, CDR1 MDHEN and CDR2 SYDVKM. The junction had 3 bases not matched to a gene; V was cut back by 5 bases and J by 3 bases. The CDR3 reads CASSVGTSYEQYF. The CDR3 bases are TGTGCCAGCAGTGTCGGGACTAGCTACGAGCAGTACTTC.

In this sample, this clonotype turned up a few times. The chain is built from TRBV18 and TRBJ1-2; no reliable D call. The CDR3 is 14 residues long. Trimming shortened V by 5 bases and J by 4 bases, and 14 bases separated the two germline ends. CDR1 and CDR2 from the germline V gene are KGHSH and LQKENI. The CDR3 coding sequence is TGTGCCAGCTCATTGGACGGACCTACCTATGGCTACACCTTC. Translated, it gives CASSLDGPTYGYTF.

This chain connects TRBV7-2 to TRBJ2-3; 8 bases agree with TRBD2. This CDR3 has 15 residues. Trimming cost V 5 bases and J 3 bases; bases outside gene matches: 7. From germline, CDR1 is SGHTA and CDR2 FQGNSA. CDR3 nucleotides: TGTGCCAGCAGCCCAGACGCGGGGGGAACAGATACGCAGTATTTT. Translation: CASSPDAGGTDTQYF.

The chain has TRBV29-1 and TRBJ2-3; 7 bases fit TRBD2. Germline lookup yields CDR1 SQVTM and CDR2 ANQGSEA. J gave up 0 bases and V 4 bases, and 10 bases lay outside the gene matches. The CDR3 length is 16 residues. The CDR3 DNA follows: TGCAGCGTTGCTCCCGGGACTACCTTAAGCACAGATACGCAGTATTTT. Its protein is CSVAPGTTLSTDTQYF.

The J gene is TRBJ2-7, the V gene TRBV6-2 or TRBV6-3; D gene ambiguous. CDR1 MNHEY and CDR2 SVGEGT come from the germline V gene. The CDR3 consists of 13 residues. V was clipped by 0 bases and J by 3 bases, with 6 bases between them. This CDR3 reads CASSYSEFYEQYF. CDR3 coding DNA: TGTGCCAGCAGTTACTCGGAGTTCTACGAGCAGTACTTC.

This clonotype occurred many times. The chain links TRBV4-1 to TRBJ2-3; D uncertain. This CDR3 comprises 15 residues. V gave up 4 bases and J gave up 6 bases, with 17 bases separating them. Germline-derived CDR1 and CDR2 are MGHRA and YSYEKL. CDR3 sequence: CASSPAARSSDTQYF. DNA for the CDR3: TGCGCCAGCAGCCCTGCGGCGAGGAGTTCGGATACGCAGTATTTT.

This clonotype was picked up many times. The chain links TRBV5-4 to TRBJ2-3; 10 bases line up with TRBD1. Unmatched junction bases numbered 3, after V lost 0 bases and J lost 5 bases. The CDR3 runs 15 residues. Germline CDR1 reads SGHNT; CDR2 reads YYREEE (reference sequence). Written as DNA, the CDR3 is TGTGCCAGCAGCTTGGCGGGACAGGGGTTAGATACGCAGTATTTT. Its translation is CASSLAGQGLDTQYF.

The rearrangement links TRBV7-9 to TRBJ1-5; 7 positions agree with TRBD1. V lost 2 bases, J lost 3 bases, and 4 bases stayed unmatched. This CDR3 is built from 15 residues. CDR1 is SEHNR, CDR2 FQNEAQ, per germline (reference sequence). For the CDR3, the DNA is TGTGCCAGCAGCTTATCAGGGGGGGACAATCAGCCCCAGCATTTT. Translated: CASSLSGGDNQPQHF.

This rearrangement joins TRBV5-1 to TRBJ2-1, with a possible D match to TRBD1 (5 bases). Germline loops: CDR1 SGHRS, CDR2 YFSETQ. This CDR3 has 13 residues. The germline V and J ends were trimmed by 1 base and 9 bases, with 11 bases remaining between them. CDR3 sequence: CASSLQGTTEQFF. The CDR3 nucleotides read TGCGCCAGCAGCTTGCAGGGTACAACTGAGCAGTTCTTC.